This T cell receptor beta chain comes out of a study of Graves' ophthalmopathy and Graves' hyperthyroidism. Across the study: Ophthalmopathy not arising within 18 months of follow-up defined hyperthyroidism as stable.

Study-wide findings and caveats: With approximately 88% sensitivity and approximately 80% specificity, a 13-signature model separated ophthalmopathy from stable hyperthyroidism. The majority of expanded thyroid clonotypes above 0.001 frequency also occurred in blood.

As concerns this clonotype: Its matching antigen is unknown.

RNA transcripts served as template for amplifying TCR beta CDR3 sequences. HTBI primers primed a first-round RT-PCR, and a second-round multiplex PCR followed. MiXCR, applied by TCRdb to the multiplex PCR reads, yields one record per CDR3 protein. The data hold over a million distinct CDR3 sequences, with less than 45% observed a single time. The clonotype was recovered from an adult man with Graves' hyperthyroidism. Sequencing input: peripheral blood or thyroid tissue (not recorded which).

In DNA, the CDR3 is TGTGCCAGCAGTGTATTAGGAGGGACAGGGGGTCATGGCTACACCTTC. Encoded protein: CASSVLGGTGGHGYTF. This chain connects TRBV2 to TRBJ1-2, with TRBD1 matching 11 bases. The V segment lost 4 bases and the J segment 6 bases; nucleotides outside the gene matches: 10. There are 16 residues in the CDR3. The germline V gene has CDR1 SNHLY and CDR2 FYNNEI.